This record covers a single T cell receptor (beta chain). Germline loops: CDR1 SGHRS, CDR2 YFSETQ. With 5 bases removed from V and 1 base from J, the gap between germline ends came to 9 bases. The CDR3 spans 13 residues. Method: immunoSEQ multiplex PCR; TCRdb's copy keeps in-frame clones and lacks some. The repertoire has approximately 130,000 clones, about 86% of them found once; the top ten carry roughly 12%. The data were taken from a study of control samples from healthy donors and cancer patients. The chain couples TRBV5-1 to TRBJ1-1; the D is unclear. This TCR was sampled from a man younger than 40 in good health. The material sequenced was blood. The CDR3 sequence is CASSLGENTEAFF. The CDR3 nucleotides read TGCGCCAGCAGTCTTGGGGAGAACACTGAAGCTTTCTTT. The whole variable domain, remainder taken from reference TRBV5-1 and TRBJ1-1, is KAGVTQTPRYLIKTRGQQVTLSCSPISGHRSVSWYQQTPGQGLQFLFEYFSETQRNKGNFPGRFSGRQFSNSRSEMNVSTLELGDSALYLCASSLGENTEAFFGQGTRLTVV.